This T cell receptor (beta chain) was sequenced during a study of immune cell composition in non-small cell lung cancer (dated by TCRdb to the late 2010s). For the study in its entirety: Histologic subtype, mostly lung adenocarcinoma or squamous cell carcinoma, was determined with H&E together with p63, CK5, Napsin A and TTF-1 immunohistochemistry. TCR-beta sequencing (Adaptive Biotechnologies) was performed on 33 to 40 paired NSCLC tumour and non-adjacent lung specimens plus 26 tumour-only specimens. For supplementary cohort #1, made up of some ten lung adenocarcinoma cases, paired tumour/lung TCR-beta sequencing was done and TIL populations were generated so that tumour reactivity could be assessed. Several tumour specimens with TCR-beta data were of rare histological subtypes and were excluded from the subtype comparisons.

On this clone itself: Its cognate antigen has yet to be identified. Per-base qualities were not stored, and no clone one base away is much larger.

Looking up the germline V gene yields CDR1 MGHRA and CDR2 YSYEKL. The CDR3 spans 15 residues, from the cysteine through the phenylalanine. Of the read, only the CDR3 DNA is kept; its 45 bases are in frame from base 1. V sheds 7 bases and J sheds 4 bases, leaving 17 bases between their ends. A two-step multiplex PCR amplified TCR-beta CDR3 regions from genomic DNA, and the second step of the PCR added Illumina-compatible adaptors. As a commercial immunoSEQ service, TCR-beta immunosequencing was carried out on an Illumina platform. The original pipeline was this. Repertoires were described by productive clonality and by Top 10 Clones, which is the percentage of T-cell templates coming from the ten most frequent sequences. Values of productive clonality ranged from 0 to 1, with a monoclonal population indicated by a value of 1. Using log10 scatter plots, tumour-associated clones were identified as sequences that made up at least 0.1% of tumour T-cell templates yet were absent from the matched non-adjacent lung. Analyses were done in GraphPad Prism7 and R, with Student's t-tests for two-group comparisons, ANOVA for stages, and linear regression for relationships. What TCRdb holds here is the immuneACCESS table cut down to in-frame rearrangements. Part of the clones is not present; checked against another copy, under half of the missing clones reflect an unresolved V gene, and the others are unexplained. The D gene and trimming were derived from the DNA, and the V and J assignments and clone size from that table. For this sample the table gives about 4,000 clones, of which around 79% were detected only once. The top ten constitute more than 20% of the sample.

Genomic DNA was extracted with the QIAamp DNA kit from frozen aliquots of unsorted single-cell suspensions. Surgically resected non-small cell lung cancer tissue was used for the tumour samples. Tissues were received within 2 hours of resection and processed immediately into single-cell suspensions. Tissue was broken up mechanically, digested enzymatically with DNase I, collagenase I and hyaluronidase for 30 minutes at 37 degrees C, and then filtered and RBC-lysed. Results and caveats for the whole study, not just this receptor: No significant correlation was found between smoking pack-years and tumour TCR-beta clonality. Compared with lung adenocarcinoma tumours, lung squamous cell carcinoma showed significantly higher Top 10 clone scores and productive clonality. Tumour-associated clones >0.5% occurred in nearly half of NSCLC cases: over 30% of adenocarcinomas versus 75% to 80% of squamous carcinomas. Across ten to eleven adenocarcinoma cases, the maximal tumour-associated clone frequency showed a strong correlation with TIL tumour reactivity, but overall clonality showed no such correlation. The reactivity cohort contained only nine to ten cases, and the tumour-reactive clones were not shown to have sequences in common with the dominant in vivo tumour-associated clones.

The clonotype comes from a human donor with non-small cell lung cancer. The chain is encoded by TRBV4-1 joined to TRBJ2-1, with the identity of the D gene unclear. Sequencing was done on a sample of lung tumor tissue. The DNA sequence reads TGCGCCAGCAACCATCCAGCCCAGAGATACAATGAGCAGTTCTTC. This sequence encodes CASNHPAQRYNEQFF.